This T cell receptor (beta chain) originates from a study of shared clonotypes between healthy human individuals (dated by TCRdb to the early 2020s). The study in broad terms: Three men and two women, aged 18 to 49 years, made up the cohort. For each donor, CD4 naive and CD4 memory were each run on three plates, CD8 naive on two plates, and CD8 memory on one plate. The study deeply sequenced blood TCR repertoires of about 5 healthy adults to estimate repertoire size and the extent of clonotype sharing between individuals. Different laboratories and diverse techniques were used to prepare libraries and sequence TCR repertoires, to increase sequencing depth and limit assay-specific biases. Leukapheresis yielded between about 0.85 and 9 billion PBMCs per donor. The investigation overall reported the following: Even with the large sequencing depth, rarefaction of the sorted-subset datasets indicated that sequencing was incomplete. Because the study included a small number of donors, the genetic and exposure-history diversity represented was limited. Based on pairwise subsampling, the degree of clonotype sharing among donors was expected to be affected by sequencing depth. Sampling was limited to blood, and TCR repertoires in tissue likely differ from TCR repertoires in blood. Naive subsets generally had larger estimated clonotype richness than memory subsets did. Across a few donors, approximately 4.9% of naive CD4, approximately 3.6% of naive CD8, 2.3% of memory CD4, and approximately 0.4% of memory CD8 clonotypes were shared. Compared with non-shared clonotypes, clonotypes shared by all four sorted-subset donors had higher generation probabilities.

The CDR3 contains 14 residues, cysteine and phenylalanine counted. Of the read, only the CDR3 DNA is kept; its 42 bases are in frame from base 1. The CDR1 and CDR2 encoded by the germline V gene (reference sequence) are MNHEY and SMNVEV. V is cut by 2 bases and J by 5 bases, and the space between the germline ends is 12 bases. For the CD8 naive samples, CD45RO-negative cells were positively selected for CCR7, yielding a CD45RA+CCR7+ population from which TemRA cells were excluded. The donors were healthy, HIV-negative adults who had no recently reported acute infections or vaccinations. Every donor was a Caucasian adult residing in Nashville, Tennessee, USA. After blood collection by leukapheresis, PBMCs were isolated using Ficoll-Histopaque density gradient centrifugation and then cryopreserved in the vapor phase of liquid nitrogen. Purity and quantity of every magnetically sorted T cell population were checked by analytical flow cytometry. From each sorted fraction, genomic DNA was isolated and quantified by UV absorbance on a Nanodrop 2000c.

Using the deep immunoSEQ assay, TCR CDR3 regions were amplified from genomic DNA by multiplex PCR. Extracted genomic DNA from each cell subset was distributed evenly across all wells of several immunoSEQ 96-well plates, and each plate was treated as a replicate. For sorted subsets, 200 to 250 ng genomic DNA, equal to 25,000 to 35,000 T cell genomes, was loaded into each replicate PCR. The purified libraries were quantified using a Qubit 3.0 fluorometer, sized with a Bioanalyzer 2100, and then quantified again using the KAPA Library Quantification kit. A separate single-read 150-cycle Illumina NextSeq 550 flow cell was used to sequence each immunoSEQ 96-well plate. In the source study's methods: Because only junctional sequences without quality scores were contained in the immunoSEQ output, filtering matching that applied to full-length reads could not be performed. Sequences were annotated with PyIR, a Python wrapper for IgBLAST v1.9, using IMGT germline references to assign V/J genes and CDR3. Reads with weak V/J assignments (E-value above 1e-6), missing CDR3, stop codons, out-of-frame junctions, or ambiguous translated residues were removed. V3J clonotypes were defined as sequences sharing the same inferred V gene, J gene, and CDR3 amino acid sequence. To compute the percentage overlap between repertoires, the number of shared unique clonotypes was divided by the size of the smaller repertoire. Richness of each repertoire was evaluated using RTK rarefaction, the Chao1 estimator, and Recon v2.1 estimates of unobserved clonotypes. For all TCRbeta clonotypes obtained by the gDNA method from a handful of donors, generation probabilities were computed with OLGA. The table was pulled from immuneACCESS by TCRdb, which kept in-frame rearrangements only. Such tables lose some clones; where checked, under half of the loss comes from unresolved V genes, and the rest has no known cause. That table furnishes V, J and clone size, whereas the DNA furnished D and trimming. The sample yields around 1.9 million clones; 85% to 95% were counted once. The leading ten clones occupy 1.5% to 2% of the sample.

A word on this clone: Its antigen has not been determined. Base qualities are not recorded, but no much larger clone differs from it by a single base.

The specimen sequenced was naive CD8+ T cells from PBMCs. This specimen's cell subset or site label, interpreted: CD45RA+CCR7+. The receptor was derived from a man between 18 and 29 years old in good health. Some clones in this sample may be carry-over from other donors' samples. This chain joins TRBV27 to TRBJ1-1, with TRBD1 tentatively as D gene (5 bases match). The bases are TGTGCCAGCAGTTTAAGAACAGGTGGGACTGAAGCTTTCTTT. This translates into CASSLRTGGTEAFF.